The rows below give T cell receptor beta chains drawn from one sample of a study of circulating CD8 cells and anti-PD-1 response in melanoma. MiXCR was run by TCRdb on the reads, yielding one entry per CDR3 protein. The repertoire holds 400 to 600 distinct CDR3 sequences, approximately 9.9% seen once, with 58% in the top ten. Sample: CD8+ T cells from PBMCs, taken at baseline or after one month of anti-PD-1 therapy (not recorded which). Receptors originate from a human donor with melanoma. Both conserved end residues are part of each CDR3. D genes are given only for firm matches. Rows may omit the clone size; those that give it use once, few, many or a size class.

. TRBJ1-2 large TRBV29-1 13 CSVLGRWDYGYTF TGCAGCGTGTTAGGGAGGTGGGACTATGGCTACACCTTC
TRBD2 TRBJ2-3 few TRBV5-5 15 CATNDRGGGTDTQYF TGTGCCACTAATGACCGCGGGGGAGGCACAGATACGCAGTATTTT
. TRBJ2-1 large TRBV7-3 13 CASSLWPGNEQFF TGTGCCAGCAGCTTATGGCCCGGGAACGAGCAGTTCTTC
. TRBJ2-7 few TRBV5-5 13 CASRTGNSYEQYF TGTGCCAGCAGAACAGGCAACTCCTACGAGCAGTACTTC
. TRBJ2-7 large TRBV7-2 14 CASSFLGIPYEQYF TGTGCCAGCAGCTTTCTGGGGATCCCCTACGAGCAGTACTTC
. TRBJ1-6 large TRBV12-3/TRBV12-4 18 CASSFGDAVVSNNSPLHF TGTGCCAGCAGTTTTGGCGACGCCGTCGTTTCGAATAATTCACCCCTCCACTTT
. TRBJ2-7 . TRBV30 14 CAWGVGRGRNEQYF TGTGCCTGGGGTGTGGGACGGGGGAGAAATGAGCAGTACTTC
TRBD1 TRBJ1-2 medium-sized TRBV29-1 15 CSVELGDRGSYGYTF TGCAGCGTCGAATTGGGGGACAGGGGATCCTATGGCTACACCTTC
TRBD2 TRBJ2-2 large TRBV19 17 CATRGLAGPTGTGELFF TGTGCCACCCGAGGACTAGCGGGGCCGACAGGCACCGGGGAGCTGTTTTTT
. TRBJ2-7 . TRBV4-1 14 CASSQDSMAYEQYF TGCGCCAGCAGCCAAGATAGTATGGCTTACGAGCAGTACTTC
. TRBJ2-5 medium-sized TRBV28 13 CASSFRQAETQYF TGTGCCAGCAGTTTTAGACAGGCGGAGACCCAGTACTTC
. TRBJ2-2 medium-sized TRBV7-3 13 CASSIEGGGELFF TGTGCCAGCAGCATCGAAGGGGGCGGGGAGCTGTTTTTT
. TRBJ1-2 medium-sized TRBV27 13 CASSQGVNYGYAF TGTGCCAGCAGTCAAGGGGTTAACTATGGCTACGCCTTC
TRBD2 TRBJ2-5 medium-sized TRBV12-3/TRBV12-4 16 CASSTPGLADGETQYF TGTGCCAGCAGTACTCCGGGACTAGCGGACGGGGAGACCCAGTACTTC
TRBD2 TRBJ2-1 large TRBV4-3 15 CASSQIAGVYNEQFF TGCGCCAGCAGCCAAATAGCGGGGGTCTACAATGAGCAGTTCTTC
TRBD1 TRBJ2-2 medium-sized TRBV12-3/TRBV12-4 14 CASGQTTNTGELFF TGTGCCTCGGGACAGACTACGAACACCGGGGAGCTGTTTTTT
. TRBJ2-7 . TRBV14 16 CASSLLDKKIAYEQYF TGTGCCAGCAGCCTGCTGGATAAGAAAATAGCCTACGAGCAGTACTTC
. TRBJ2-6 once TRBV7-2 12 CASSLGVNVLTF TGTGCCAGCAGCTTAGGGGTCAACGTCCTGACTTTC
. TRBJ2-7 large TRBV27 12 CASRGQAYEQYF TGTGCCAGCAGAGGTCAGGCCTACGAGCAGTACTTC
. TRBJ2-1 large TRBV27 11 CASSLYNEQFF TGTGCCAGCAGTTTATACAATGAGCAGTTCTTC
. TRBJ2-7 medium-sized TRBV19 13 CASSITHYYEQYF TGTGCCAGTAGTATCACGCATTACTACGAGCAGTACTTC
TRBD1 TRBJ2-7 large TRBV29-1 13 CSVELDRGGEQYF TGCAGCGTTGAATTGGACAGGGGGGGGGAGCAGTACTTC
. TRBJ1-3 large TRBV2 14 CASSDDLSGNTIYF TGTGCCAGCAGTGACGACCTCTCTGGAAACACCATATATTTT
TRBD1 TRBJ2-7 medium-sized TRBV5-5 15 CASSLLRDRGREQYF TGTGCCAGCAGCTTGCTCCGGGACAGGGGGCGCGAGCAGTACTTC
. TRBJ2-1 large TRBV19 13 CASTDITGNEQFF TGTGCCAGTACCGATATCACGGGAAATGAGCAGTTCTTC
. TRBJ1-1 large TRBV19 11 CASSIAQEAFF TGTGCCAGTAGTATAGCACAGGAAGCTTTCTTT
. TRBJ2-7 large TRBV29-1 12 CSVWAGDTEQYF TGCAGCGTTTGGGCAGGGGACACGGAGCAGTACTTC
. TRBJ1-1 large TRBV7-2 16 CASSLYSDSLNTEAFF TGTGCCAGCAGCCTATACTCGGACAGTTTGAACACTGAAGCTTTCTTT
. TRBJ1-1 medium-sized TRBV19 14 CASTLQGPSTEAFF TGTGCCAGTACCCTACAGGGTCCCTCCACTGAAGCTTTCTTT
TRBD1 TRBJ1-2 few TRBV19 12 CASSPGTVGYTF TGTGCCAGTAGTCCCGGGACAGTCGGCTACACCTTC
. TRBJ1-1 . TRBV5-4 12 CAGSSATVGAFF TGTGCCGGCAGCTCCGCGACAGTGGGAGCTTTCTTT
. TRBJ1-1 hyperexpanded TRBV3-2 21 CASSHAGASQGNLLSNTEAFF TGTGCCAGCAGCCACGCAGGGGCATCACAGGGCAACCTCTTATCGAACACTGAAGCTTTCTTT
. TRBJ1-1 medium-sized TRBV19 12 CASSIGSTEAFF TGTGCCAGTAGTATTGGAAGCACTGAAGCTTTCTTT
. TRBJ1-5 large TRBV19 19 CASSIDQPPRAGDDQPQHF TGTGCCAGTAGTATAGATCAACCTCCGAGGGCAGGGGATGATCAGCCCCAGCATTTT
TRBD1 TRBJ2-7 large TRBV29-1 13 CSAFGQGAVEQYF TGCAGCGCCTTCGGACAGGGGGCAGTCGAGCAGTACTTC
. TRBJ2-1 medium-sized TRBV7-9 15 CASSLAFNEINEQFF TGTGCCAGCAGCTTAGCGTTCAATGAGATTAATGAGCAGTTCTTC
. TRBJ2-1 . TRBV7-2 13 CASTKTLSGEQFF TGTGCCAGCACCAAAACCCTATCGGGGGAGCAGTTCTTC
. TRBJ1-5 large TRBV4-3 13 CASSQGWNQPQHF TGCGCCAGCAGCCAAGGTTGGAATCAGCCCCAGCATTTT